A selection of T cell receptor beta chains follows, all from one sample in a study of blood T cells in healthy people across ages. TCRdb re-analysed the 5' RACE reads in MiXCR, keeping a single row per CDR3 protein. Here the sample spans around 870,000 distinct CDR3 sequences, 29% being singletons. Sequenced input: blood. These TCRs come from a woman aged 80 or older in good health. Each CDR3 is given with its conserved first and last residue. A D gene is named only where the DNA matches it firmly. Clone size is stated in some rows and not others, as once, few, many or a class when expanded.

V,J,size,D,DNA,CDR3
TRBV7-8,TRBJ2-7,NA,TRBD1,TGTGCCGGCAGCACGCAAGGACAGGGATACGAGCAGTACTTC,CAGSTQGQGYEQYF
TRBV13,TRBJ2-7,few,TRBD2,TGTGCCAGCAGCAGCGGGGTCGGACAACAGTACTTC,CASSSGVGQQYF
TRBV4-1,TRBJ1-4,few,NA,TGCGCCAGCAGCTTCAGGGAAGACGAAAAACTGTTTTTT,CASSFREDEKLFF
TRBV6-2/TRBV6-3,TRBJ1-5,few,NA,TGTGCCAGCAGCCCCTCGGGGTGGCAGCCCCAGCATTTT,CASSPSGWQPQHF
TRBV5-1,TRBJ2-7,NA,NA,TGCGCCAGCAGCTTGGAAGAGTCAGGATCCTACGTGCAGTACTTC,CASSLEESGSYVQYF
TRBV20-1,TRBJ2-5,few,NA,TGCAGTGCTAGGAACTTTGGTGGGACTCGGGAGCAGTACTTC,CSARNFGGTREQYF
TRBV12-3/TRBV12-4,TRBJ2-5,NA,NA,TGTGGCAGCAGTAGATTAGGGGTGCAGTACTTC,CGSSRLGVQYF
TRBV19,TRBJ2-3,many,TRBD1,TGTGCCAGTAGCCGGGACAGGGGATCAGATACGCAGTATTTT,CASSRDRGSDTQYF
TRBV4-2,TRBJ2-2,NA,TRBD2,TGTGCCAGCAGCCAACATGGGACTAGCGGTGGCCTGAGGTTGAACACCGGGGAGCTGTTTTTT,CASSQHGTSGGLRLNTGELFF
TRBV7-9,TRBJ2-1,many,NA,TGTGCCAGCAGCTTAGAAGGGGTCCCCTCCAATGAGCAGTTCTTC,CASSLEGVPSNEQFF
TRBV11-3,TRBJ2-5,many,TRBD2,TGTGCCAGCAGCCCGGGACTAGCGGGGGTTCGGGAGACCCAGTACTTC,CASSPGLAGVRETQYF
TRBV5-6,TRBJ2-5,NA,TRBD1,TGTGCCAGCAGCTTGTTATACAGGGGGGAAGAGACCCAGTACTTC,CASSLLYRGEETQYF
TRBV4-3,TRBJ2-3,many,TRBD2,TGCGCCAGCAGCCCCTACGAGGGACTAGCGGAACACAATACGCAGTATTTT,CASSPYEGLAEHNTQYF
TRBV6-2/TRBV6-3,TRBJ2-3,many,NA,TGTGCCAGCAGTTACGGTCGTAGCACAGATACGCAGTATTTT,CASSYGRSTDTQYF
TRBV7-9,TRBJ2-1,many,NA,TGTGCCAGCACAACAGCGAGCTCCTACAATGAGCAGTTCTTC,CASTTASSYNEQFF
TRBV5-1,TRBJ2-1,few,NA,TGCGCCAGCAGCTCAGACAGAAACTACAATGAGCAGTTCTTC,CASSSDRNYNEQFF
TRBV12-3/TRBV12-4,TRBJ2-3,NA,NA,TGTGCCAGCAGTATACAGGTTGATACGCAGTATTTT,CASSIQVDTQYF
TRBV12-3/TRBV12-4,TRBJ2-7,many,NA,TGTGCCAGCAGGTCCGGGACGGTGAGCTCCTACGAGCAGTACTTC,CASRSGTVSSYEQYF
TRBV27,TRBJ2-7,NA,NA,TGTGCCAGCAGCGGAACAGGGCCCTACTTTTACGAGCAGTACTTC,CASSGTGPYFYEQYF
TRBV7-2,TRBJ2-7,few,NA,TGTGCCAGCAGCTTAGCGGGGGCAGGGAGCTTTCACGAGCAGTACTTC,CASSLAGAGSFHEQYF
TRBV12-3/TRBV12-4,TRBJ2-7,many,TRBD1,TGTGCCAGCAGTTTAGGTCGGACAGGGGAATTCTACGAGCAGTACTTC,CASSLGRTGEFYEQYF
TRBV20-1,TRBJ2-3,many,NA,TGCAGTGCTAGTGTCGGGGGGCGCACAGATACGCAGTATTTT,CSASVGGRTDTQYF
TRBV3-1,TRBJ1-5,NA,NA,TGTGCCAGCAGCCGGGCTGGGACCGGGGGCAATCAGCCCCAGCATTTT,CASSRAGTGGNQPQHF
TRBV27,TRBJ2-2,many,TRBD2,TGTGCCAGCAGTTTAGAGGGAGCGGGATCGGCCGGGGAGCTGTTTTTT,CASSLEGAGSAGELFF
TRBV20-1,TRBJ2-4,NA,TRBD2,TGCTGTGGCCAGACTAGCCAAGAGACCGAGTACTTC,CCGQTSQETEYF
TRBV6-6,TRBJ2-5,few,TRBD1,TGTGCCAGCAGTGGGACAGGGGGTAACAATGAGCAGTACTTC,CASSGTGGNNEQYF